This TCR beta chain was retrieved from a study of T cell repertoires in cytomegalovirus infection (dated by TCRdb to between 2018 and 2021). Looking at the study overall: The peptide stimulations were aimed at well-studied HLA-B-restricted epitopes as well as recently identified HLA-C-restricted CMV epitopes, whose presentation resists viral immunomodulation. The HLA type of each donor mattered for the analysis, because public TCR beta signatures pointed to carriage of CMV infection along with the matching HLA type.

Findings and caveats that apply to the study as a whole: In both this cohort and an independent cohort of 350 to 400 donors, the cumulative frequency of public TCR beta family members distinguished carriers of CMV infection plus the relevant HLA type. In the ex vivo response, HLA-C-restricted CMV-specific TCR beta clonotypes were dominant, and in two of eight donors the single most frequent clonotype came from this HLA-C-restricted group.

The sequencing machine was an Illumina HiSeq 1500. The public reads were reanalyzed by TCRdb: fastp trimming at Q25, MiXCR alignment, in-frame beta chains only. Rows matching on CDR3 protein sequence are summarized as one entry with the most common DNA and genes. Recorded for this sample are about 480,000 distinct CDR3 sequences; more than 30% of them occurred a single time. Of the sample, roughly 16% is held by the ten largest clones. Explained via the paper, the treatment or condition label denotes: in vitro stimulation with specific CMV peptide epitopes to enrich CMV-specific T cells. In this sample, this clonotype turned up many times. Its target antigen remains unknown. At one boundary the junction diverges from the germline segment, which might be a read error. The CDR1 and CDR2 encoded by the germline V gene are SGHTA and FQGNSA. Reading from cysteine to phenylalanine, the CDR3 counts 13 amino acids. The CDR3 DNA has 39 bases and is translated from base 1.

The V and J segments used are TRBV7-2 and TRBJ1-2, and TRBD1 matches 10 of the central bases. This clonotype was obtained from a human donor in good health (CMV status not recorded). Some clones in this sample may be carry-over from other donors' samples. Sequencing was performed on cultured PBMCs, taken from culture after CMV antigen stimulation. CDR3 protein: CASSPQTPGTGAF. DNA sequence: TGTGCCAGCAGCCCTCAGACGCCCGGGACAGGGGCCTTC. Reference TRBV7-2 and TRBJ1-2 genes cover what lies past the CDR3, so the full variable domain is GAGVSQSPSNKVTEKGKDVELRCDPISGHTALYWYRQSLGQGLEFLIYFQGNSAPDKSGLPSDRFSAERTGGSVSTLTIQRTQQEDSAVYLCASSPQTPGTGAFGSGTRLTVV.